One and the same sample provided the 26 T cell receptor beta chains below, sequenced in a study of T cells in Graves' hyperthyroidism and ophthalmopathy. Amplified TCR beta CDR3 regions derived from RNA transcripts. HTBI primers drove first-round RT-PCR of the TCR CDR3. TCRdb reprocessed the multiplex PCR reads via MiXCR and lists one record per CDR3 protein. The sample lists hundreds of thousands of distinct CDR3 sequences; over 12% were seen once. The specimen was blood. These receptors originate from a woman aged 40 to 50 with Graves' ophthalmopathy.

The V call is TRBV11-2, the J call TRBJ2-2; D possibly matches TRBD1 or TRBD2 (6 bases each). The V end was cut by 4 bases, the J end by 0 bases, with 12 bases between. CDR1 is SGHAT, CDR2 FQNNGV, per germline. The CDR3 extends over 16 amino acids. The CDR3, as DNA: TGTGCCAGCAGCTCGGGCGGGACAACGAACACCGGGGAGCTGTTTTTT. Translation: CASSSGGTTNTGELFF. The whole variable domain, filled in from reference TRBV11-2 and TRBJ2-2, reads EAGVAQSPRYKIIEKRQSVAFWCNPISGHATLYWYQQILGQGPKLLIQFQNNGVVDDSQLPKDRFSAERLKGVDSTLKIQPAKLEDSAVYLCASSSGGTTNTGELFFGEGSRLTVL.

This clonotype was detected many times. The gene calls are TRBV12-3 or TRBV12-4 and TRBJ2-4; D possibly uses TRBD1 or TRBD2 (5 bases each). V lost 6 bases to trimming and J lost 8 bases, with 17 bases between them. The CDR3 sequence is 14 residues long. The CDR3 region is CASSLIGTFHIQYF. The CDR3 coding sequence is TGTGCCAGCAGCCTTATCGGGACGTTTCACATTCAGTACTTC.

The rearrangement joins TRBV18 to TRBJ2-2, with TRBD1 identical over 9 bases. With 3 bases clipped from V and 2 bases from J, the junction kept 4 bases outside the gene matches. CDR3 length: 16 amino acids. Germline V CDR1 and CDR2: KGHSH, LQKENI. CDR3 coding DNA: TGTGCCAGCTCACCTCGGACAGGGGATAACACCGGGGAGCTGTTTTTT. It translates to CASSPRTGDNTGELFF.

This clonotype was found many times. This rearrangement joins TRBV28 to TRBJ1-5, with a tentative D call TRBD1 (6 bases). Germline loops: CDR1 MDHEN, CDR2 SYDVKM. The CDR3 is 15 residues long. V was shortened by 4 bases and J by 3 bases, with 13 bases between the two germline ends. The CDR3 loop reads CASSYHGGHNQPQHF. For the CDR3, the DNA is TGTGCCAGCAGTTATCATGGGGGCCACAATCAGCCCCAGCATTTT.

This clonotype was seen repeatedly, ten times or more. The gene calls are TRBV29-1 and TRBJ2-7; D unclear. The CDR3 loop spans 13 amino acids. Trimming removed 4 bases from V and 3 bases from J, with 13 bases in between. The germline V gene has CDR1 SQVTM and CDR2 ANQGSEA. The CDR3 bases are TGCAGCGTTGGAAGGGATCAGGACTACGAGCAGTACTTC. Residues: CSVGRDQDYEQYF.

There are many counts of this clonotype. The chain has TRBV6-1 and TRBJ1-3; D possibly corresponds to TRBD1 (6 bases). The V gene's germline CDR1 is MNHNS and CDR2 SASEGT. The CDR3 is made up of 15 amino acids. V was pared by 7 bases and J by 6 bases, with 19 bases between. CDR3 bases: TGTGCCAGCAACGGGTGGGACACGCTCGAAAACACCATATATTTT. It encodes CASNGWDTLENTIYF.

This clonotype showed up just a few times. The V call is TRBV19, the J call TRBJ1-5; 9 positions agree with TRBD1. Germline CDR1 LNHDA, CDR2 SQIVND (reference sequence). The CDR3 runs to 16 residues. Trimming cost V 3 bases and J 4 bases; bases outside gene matches: 7. The CDR3 reads CASSMVGTGKNQPQHF. CDR3 coding DNA: TGTGCCAGTAGTATGGTCGGGACAGGGAAAAATCAGCCCCAGCATTTT.

At least ten counts were recorded for this clonotype. The rearrangement joins TRBV7-2 to TRBJ2-5; D gene unclear. The CDR3 loop spans 12 amino acids. Deletions cut 4 bases from V and 5 bases from J, with 8 bases between. The germline gives CDR1 SGHTA, CDR2 FQGNSA. The CDR3 is CASSSQRETQYF. CDR3 in DNA: TGTGCCAGCAGCTCCCAACGGGAGACCCAGTACTTC. The full variable domain, rest sourced from reference TRBV7-2 and TRBJ2-5, is GAGVSQSPSNKVTEKGKDVELRCDPISGHTALYWYRQSLGQGLEFLIYFQGNSAPDKSGLPSDRFSAERTGGSVSTLTIQRTQQEDSAVYLCASSSQRETQYFGPGTRLLVL.

This clonotype is medium-sized in the sample. This chain joins TRBV12-3 or TRBV12-4 and TRBJ2-7; 11 bases match TRBD2. Trimming cost V 4 bases and J 6 bases; bases outside gene matches: 11. This CDR3 has 16 amino acids. The CDR3 loop is CASSSGVAGGYSEQYF. DNA of the CDR3: TGTGCCAGCAGTTCCGGGGTAGCGGGAGGGTATTCCGAGCAGTACTTC.

This clonotype showed up many times. The chain employs TRBV5-6 and TRBJ2-7; D not resolved. V was cut by 1 base and J by 5 bases, with 16 bases left in between. The germline V gene encodes CDR1 SGHDT and CDR2 YYEEEE. The CDR3 loop spans 15 amino acids. The CDR3 sequence: CASSLITAPSDEQYF. The CDR3 coding sequence is TGTGCCAGCAGCTTGATCACAGCCCCGTCCGACGAGCAGTACTTC.

The chain recombines TRBV4-1 with TRBJ2-6; maybe TRBD1 (6 bases). The CDR3 contains 17 residues. Trimming left V 0 bases short and J 0 bases short, with 9 bases between. CDR1 and CDR2 (germline): MGHRA, YSYEKL. Here the CDR3 reads CASSQEGGYSGANVLTF. The CDR3 DNA is TGCGCCAGCAGCCAAGAAGGGGGTTACTCTGGGGCCAACGTCCTGACTTTC.

This clonotype was detected many times. V usage is TRBV20-1 and J usage is TRBJ2-5; 8 nucleotides match TRBD1. Germline values: CDR1 DFQATT, CDR2 SNEGSKA (reference sequence). J gave up 7 bases and V 6 bases, and 4 bases lay outside the gene matches. This CDR3 is built from 11 residues. In nucleotides, the CDR3 is TGCAGTGCCAGGGGGCGCGGGACCCAGTACTTC. Amino acids: CSARGRGTQYF.

This clonotype was seen a few times. V is TRBV4-1 and J is TRBJ2-2, with D unclear. The germline gives CDR1 MGHRA, CDR2 YSYEKL. The V and J ends lost 1 base and 6 bases respectively, with 6 bases between them. The CDR3 sequence is 13 residues long. The CDR3 DNA follows: TGCGCCAGCAGCCAAGTCGTACCCGGGGAGCTGTTTTTT. Translated, it gives CASSQVVPGELFF.

This clonotype was counted at least ten times. The chain uses TRBV7-4 and TRBJ2-1; TRBD2 matches at 8 bases. After removal of 1 base from V and 9 bases from J, the junction contained 8 bases not matched to a gene. The CDR3 loop spans 15 amino acids. Germline V gene sequence: CDR1 SGHVT, CDR2 SQSDAQ. CDR3 DNA: TGTGCCAGCAGCTTAGAGGGGACTAGTTGGGTTGAGCAGTTCTTC. Its translation: CASSLEGTSWVEQFF.

There are many counts of this clonotype. The J gene is TRBJ2-7, the V gene TRBV12-5; 7 bases match TRBD1. The germline V gene has CDR1 LGHNT and CDR2 FRNRAP. This CDR3 region has 14 residues. V was pared by 7 bases and J by 3 bases, with 9 bases of the junction left unmatched. CDR3 residues: CASAPGWDSYEQYF. The DNA for the CDR3 is TGTGCTAGTGCCCCCGGGTGGGACAGCTACGAGCAGTACTTC.

The table lists this clonotype with many counts. The rearrangement links TRBV6-5 to TRBJ2-5; D possibly matches TRBD1 or TRBD2 (5 bases each). The CDR3 loop spans 13 amino acids. V lost 6 bases to trimming and J lost 2 bases, with 10 bases between them. Germline V gives CDR1 MNHEY, CDR2 SVGAGI. CDR3 coding DNA: TGTGCCAGCAGGGGGACGACACAAGAGACCCAGTACTTC. Protein: CASRGTTQETQYF.

The chain combines TRBV6-5 with TRBJ1-1; D unclear. The CDR3 runs to 14 residues. The germline CDR1 and CDR2 sequences are MNHEY and SVGAGI. V shed 4 bases and J shed 7 bases, with 16 bases lying between them. The CDR3 here is CASSLGPFGDEAFF. The DNA for the CDR3 is TGTGCCAGCAGTTTAGGACCTTTCGGGGATGAAGCTTTCTTT.

In this sample, this clonotype turned up many times. The chain has TRBV12-3 or TRBV12-4 and TRBJ2-5, with a tentative D call TRBD2 (5 bases). There are 15 residues in the CDR3. V was cut by 4 bases and J by 1 base, with 13 bases left in between. CDR3 amino acids: CASSSTLAFQETQYF. The CDR3 region has the DNA TGTGCCAGCAGTTCTACCCTAGCTTTCCAAGAGACCCAGTACTTC.

The chain is built from TRBV28 and TRBJ2-3; TRBD2 aligns across 9 bases. There are 15 residues in the CDR3. The germline gives CDR1 MDHEN, CDR2 SYDVKM. The junction had 3 bases not matched to a gene; V was cut back by 3 bases and J by 2 bases. The CDR3 sequence: CASSFVAGDTDTQYF. CDR3 DNA sequence: TGTGCCAGCAGTTTTGTAGCGGGAGACACAGATACGCAGTATTTT. The full variable domain, its missing parts supplied by reference TRBV28 and TRBJ2-3, is DVKVTQSSRYLVKRTGEKVFLECVQDMDHENMFWYRQDPGLGLRLIYFSYDVKMKEKGDIPEGYSVSREKKERFSLILESASTNQTSMYLCASSFVAGDTDTQYFGPGTRLTVL.

The chain recombines TRBV28 with TRBJ2-7; 11 bases match TRBD2. V lost 5 bases, J lost 0 bases, and 6 bases stayed unmatched. CDR1 and CDR2 from the germline V gene are MDHEN and SYDVKM. The CDR3 length is 16 residues. CDR3 DNA: TGTGCCAGCAGTCGATTAGCGGGAGGGCCCTCCTACGAGCAGTACTTC. This gives the protein CASSRLAGGPSYEQYF.

This chain connects TRBV19 to TRBJ1-5, with unresolved D. Trimming took off 2 bases at V and 3 bases at J, with 11 bases between the two ends. The CDR3 runs to 15 residues. The germline gives CDR1 LNHDA, CDR2 SQIVND (reference sequence). The CDR3 protein is CASSIFGFVNQPQHF. CDR3 coding DNA: TGTGCCAGTAGTATATTTGGGTTCGTCAATCAGCCCCAGCATTTT.

On this clonotype: A much bigger clone sits one base away, suggesting this may be a read error. The rearrangement joins TRBV29-1 to TRBJ2-7, with a tentative D call TRBD1 (7 bases). Trimming stripped 5 bases from V and 7 bases from J, with 12 bases between. The germline CDR1 and CDR2 sequences are SQVTM and ANQGSEA. This CDR3 is 11 amino acids long. The CDR3 here is CSVQGGGEQYF. CDR3 sequence (DNA): TGCAGCGTTCAGGGGGGAGGAGAGCAGTACTTC.

This clonotype was observed at least ten times. The chain couples TRBV19 to TRBJ1-2; a weak D match, TRBD1 (5 bases). The CDR3 totals 11 residues. The ends were cut back, 5 bases at V and 9 bases at J, with 10 bases in the middle. Germline V gene sequence: CDR1 LNHDA, CDR2 SQIVND (reference sequence). CDR3 sequence (DNA): TGTGCCAGTAGTCGCGAGGGGAGCTACACCTTC. Residues: CASSREGSYTF.

This clonotype was counted ten times or more. The genes are TRBV9 and TRBJ2-7; tentatively, D is TRBD1 (7 bases). The CDR3 is 17 residues long. Germline CDR1 SGDLS, CDR2 YYNGEE. V was clipped by 3 bases and J by 2 bases, with 21 bases between them. The CDR3 sequence: CASSDPIGGGLTYEQYF. CDR3 sequence (DNA): TGTGCCAGCAGCGACCCAATAGGAGGGGGCTTGACCTACGAGCAGTACTTC.

In its sample, this clonotype was seen many times. The V call is TRBV12-3 or TRBV12-4, the J call TRBJ2-7; D is possibly TRBD1 or TRBD2 (5 bases each). The CDR3 loop spans 14 amino acids. Trimming stripped 4 bases from V and 5 bases from J, with 15 bases between. CDR3 region: CASSYPGARDEQYF. As DNA, the CDR3 is TGTGCCAGCAGTTACCCCGGGGCGCGAGACGAGCAGTACTTC.

This clonotype turned up a few times. The chain links TRBV28 to TRBJ2-4; D remains unclear. Germline-derived CDR1 and CDR2 are MDHEN and SYDVKM. V lost 8 bases to trimming and J lost 4 bases, with 12 bases between them. The CDR3 runs to 13 residues. This CDR3 reads CASLSAVKNIQYF. The DNA of the CDR3 is TGTGCCAGCCTGAGTGCGGTTAAAAACATTCAGTACTTC.